These T cell receptor beta chains were read from a single sample in a study of a mutant IDH1 vaccine in newly diagnosed glioma. The method was immunoSEQ multiplex PCR; TCRdb's version includes in-frame clones alone and lacks a portion of them. The table lists 45,000 to 65,000 clones, roughly nine tenths of them singletons. These receptors' targets are unknown. This specimen consisted of PBMCs, obtained from a glioma patient whose treatment included an IDH1 peptide vaccine. These receptors all stem from a man aged 50 or older with glioma. Each CDR3 is given with its conserved first and last residue. D genes are given only for firm matches. Size values are once, few and many counts, or a class for expanded clones, and some rows have none.

D gene: TRBD1; clone size: NA; V gene: TRBV19; J gene: TRBJ2-7; CDR3 DNA: TGTGCCAGTAGGGCAGGGGGCCTGAACGAGCAGTACTTC; CDR3 protein: CASRAGGLNEQYF
D gene: NA; clone size: NA; V gene: TRBV5-4; J gene: TRBJ2-7; CDR3 DNA: TGTGCCAGCAGCTTGGGTGGGGACATCTCCTGGGAGCAGTACTTC; CDR3 protein: CASSLGGDISWEQYF
D gene: TRBD1; clone size: NA; V gene: TRBV30; J gene: TRBJ1-6; CDR3 DNA: TGTGCCTGGAGTGGCCGGGACAGGGGTCCACCCCTCCACTTT; CDR3 protein: CAWSGRDRGPPLHF
D gene: TRBD1; clone size: NA; V gene: TRBV4-1; J gene: TRBJ1-6; CDR3 DNA: TGCGCCAGCAGCCGGGGGCCCAGGGGGGAATCACCCCTCCACTTT; CDR3 protein: CASSRGPRGESPLHF
D gene: TRBD2; clone size: few; V gene: TRBV6-6; J gene: TRBJ2-1; CDR3 DNA: TGTGCCAGCAGTTACTCGACTAGCGGGGGAGCAGAGCAGTTCTTC; CDR3 protein: CASSYSTSGGAEQFF
D gene: TRBD2; clone size: NA; V gene: TRBV4-1; J gene: TRBJ2-5; CDR3 DNA: TGCGCCAGCAGCCAATCTAGCGGCGAAGAGACCCAGTACTTC; CDR3 protein: CASSQSSGEETQYF
D gene: NA; clone size: NA; V gene: TRBV4-3; J gene: TRBJ2-1; CDR3 DNA: TGCGCCAGCAGCCAAGGATTAGCACTGTACAATGAGCAGTTCTTC; CDR3 protein: CASSQGLALYNEQFF
D gene: NA; clone size: NA; V gene: TRBV11-2; J gene: TRBJ2-5; CDR3 DNA: TGTGCCAGCAGCGTCAGGCTAACAGAAGAGACCCAGTACTTC; CDR3 protein: CASSVRLTEETQYF
D gene: NA; clone size: NA; V gene: TRBV14; J gene: TRBJ1-4; CDR3 DNA: TGTGCCAGCAGAAACCGCGGGACCGCCACAACTAATGAAAAACTGTTTTTT; CDR3 protein: CASRNRGTATTNEKLFF
D gene: TRBD1; clone size: NA; V gene: TRBV27; J gene: TRBJ1-4; CDR3 DNA: TGTGCCAGCAGTTTATTTGTAGAACAGGGGAGGGCAGCAACTAATGAAAAACTGTTTTTT; CDR3 protein: CASSLFVEQGRAATNEKLFF
D gene: NA; clone size: few; V gene: TRBV4-1; J gene: TRBJ2-7; CDR3 DNA: TGCGCCAGCAGCCCTCGGACGGATACTTCCTACGAGCAGTACTTC; CDR3 protein: CASSPRTDTSYEQYF
D gene: NA; clone size: NA; V gene: TRBV5-8; J gene: TRBJ1-5; CDR3 DNA: TGTGCCAGCACGTACGCAGGGGCTCAGCCCCAGCATTTT; CDR3 protein: CASTYAGAQPQHF
D gene: NA; clone size: once; V gene: TRBV21-1; J gene: TRBJ2-7; CDR3 DNA: TGTGCCAGGTTCCAGGTTAACTACGAGCAGTACTTC; CDR3 protein: CARFQVNYEQYF
D gene: NA; clone size: NA; V gene: TRBV28; J gene: TRBJ1-5; CDR3 DNA: TGTGCCAGCATCTCATCCGACACCCTGCGGCCCCAGCATTTT; CDR3 protein: CASISSDTLRPQHF
D gene: NA; clone size: NA; V gene: TRBV5-4; J gene: TRBJ2-4; CDR3 DNA: TGTGCCAGCAGCTTGCGGCGCTGGGGGGACGGCAAAAACATTCAGTACTTC; CDR3 protein: CASSLRRWGDGKNIQYF
D gene: NA; clone size: NA; V gene: TRBV5-1; J gene: TRBJ2-3; CDR3 DNA: TGCGCCAGCAGCACAACAGATACGCAGTATTTT; CDR3 protein: CASSTTDTQYF